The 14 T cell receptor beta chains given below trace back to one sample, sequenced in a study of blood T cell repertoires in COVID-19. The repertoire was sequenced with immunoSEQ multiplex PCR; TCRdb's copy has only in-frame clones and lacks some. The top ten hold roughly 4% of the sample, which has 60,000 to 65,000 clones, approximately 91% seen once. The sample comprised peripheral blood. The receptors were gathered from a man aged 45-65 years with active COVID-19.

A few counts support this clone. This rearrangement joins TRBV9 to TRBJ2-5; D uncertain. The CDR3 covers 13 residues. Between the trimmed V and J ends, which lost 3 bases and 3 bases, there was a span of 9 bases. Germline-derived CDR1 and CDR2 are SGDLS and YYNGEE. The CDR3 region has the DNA TGTGCCAGCAGCGACGGTGTTAAAGAGACCCAGTACTTC. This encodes CASSDGVKETQYF.

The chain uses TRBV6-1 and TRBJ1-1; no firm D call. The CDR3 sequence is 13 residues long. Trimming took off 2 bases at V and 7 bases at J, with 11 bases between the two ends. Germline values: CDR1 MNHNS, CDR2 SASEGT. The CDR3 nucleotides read TGTGCCAGCAGTGAACTCTCGTCCAGTGAAGCTTTCTTT. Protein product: CASSELSSSEAFF.

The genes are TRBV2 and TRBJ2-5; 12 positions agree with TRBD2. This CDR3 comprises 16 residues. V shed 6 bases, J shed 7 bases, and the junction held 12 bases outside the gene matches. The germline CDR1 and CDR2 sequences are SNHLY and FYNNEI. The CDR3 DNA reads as TGTGCCAGCAGGGCGACTAGCGGGGGCCTGCGAGGGACCCAGTACTTC. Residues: CASRATSGGLRGTQYF.

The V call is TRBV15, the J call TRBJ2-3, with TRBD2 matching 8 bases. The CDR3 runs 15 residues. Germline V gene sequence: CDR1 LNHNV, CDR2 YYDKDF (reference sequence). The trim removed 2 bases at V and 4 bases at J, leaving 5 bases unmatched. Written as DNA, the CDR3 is TGTGCCACCAGCAGAACAACGGGGGGGCCAGATACGCAGTATTTT. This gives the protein CATSRTTGGPDTQYF.

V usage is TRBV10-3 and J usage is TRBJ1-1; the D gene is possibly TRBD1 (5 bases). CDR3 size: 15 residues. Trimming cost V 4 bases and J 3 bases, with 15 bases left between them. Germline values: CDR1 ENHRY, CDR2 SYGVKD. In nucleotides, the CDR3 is TGTGCCATCAGTGCCCAGGGAGGATCGGACACTGAAGCTTTCTTT. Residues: CAISAQGGSDTEAFF.

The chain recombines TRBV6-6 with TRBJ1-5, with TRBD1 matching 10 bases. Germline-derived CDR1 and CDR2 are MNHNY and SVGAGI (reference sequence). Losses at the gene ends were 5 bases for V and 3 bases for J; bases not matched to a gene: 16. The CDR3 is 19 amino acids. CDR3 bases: TGTGCCAGCAGTCCCCGGGACAGGGGATGGTTACGTGACAATCAGCCCCAGCATTTT. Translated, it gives CASSPRDRGWLRDNQPQHF.

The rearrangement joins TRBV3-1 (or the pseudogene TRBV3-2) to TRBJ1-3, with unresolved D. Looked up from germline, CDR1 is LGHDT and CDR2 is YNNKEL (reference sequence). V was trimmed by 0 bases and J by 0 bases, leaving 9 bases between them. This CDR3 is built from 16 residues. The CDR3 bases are TGTGCCAGCAGCCAAGATCATAGTATCTCTGGAAACACCATATATTTT. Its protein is CASSQDHSISGNTIYF.

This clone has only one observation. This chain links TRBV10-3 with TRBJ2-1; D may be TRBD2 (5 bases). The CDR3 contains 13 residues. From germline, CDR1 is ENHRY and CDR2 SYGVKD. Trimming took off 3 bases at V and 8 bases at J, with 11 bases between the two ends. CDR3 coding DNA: TGTGCCATCAGTGACGGGGTGTGGGATGAGCAGTTCTTC. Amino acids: CAISDGVWDEQFF.

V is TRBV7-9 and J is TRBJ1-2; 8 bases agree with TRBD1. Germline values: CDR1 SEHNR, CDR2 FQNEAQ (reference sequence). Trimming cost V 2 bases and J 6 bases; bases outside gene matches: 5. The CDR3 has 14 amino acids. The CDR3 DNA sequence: TGTGCCAGCAGCTTAATGCAGGGGGCTGATGGCTACACCTTC. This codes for CASSLMQGADGYTF.

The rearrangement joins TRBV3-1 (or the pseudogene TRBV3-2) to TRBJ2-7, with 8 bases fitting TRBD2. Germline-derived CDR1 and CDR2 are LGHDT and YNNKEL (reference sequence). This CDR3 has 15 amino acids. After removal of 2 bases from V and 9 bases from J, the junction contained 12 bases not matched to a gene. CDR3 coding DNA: TGTGCCAGCAGCCAAACCCCATCGGGGGGGCTCCGGCAGTACTTC. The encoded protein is CASSQTPSGGLRQYF.

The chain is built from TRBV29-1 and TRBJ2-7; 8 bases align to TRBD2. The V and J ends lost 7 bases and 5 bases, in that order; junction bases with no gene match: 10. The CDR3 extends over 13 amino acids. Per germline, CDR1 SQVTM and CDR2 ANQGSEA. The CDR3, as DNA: TGCAGCGCCTCGGCGGGGGGTCCCAACGAGCAGTACTTC. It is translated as CSASAGGPNEQYF.

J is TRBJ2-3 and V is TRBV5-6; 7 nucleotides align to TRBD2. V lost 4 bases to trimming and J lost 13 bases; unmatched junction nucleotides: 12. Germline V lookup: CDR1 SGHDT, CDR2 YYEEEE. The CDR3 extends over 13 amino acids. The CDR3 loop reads CASSPGGSGLKYF. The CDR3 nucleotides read TGTGCCAGCAGCCCCGGGGGGAGTGGGTTGAAGTATTTT.

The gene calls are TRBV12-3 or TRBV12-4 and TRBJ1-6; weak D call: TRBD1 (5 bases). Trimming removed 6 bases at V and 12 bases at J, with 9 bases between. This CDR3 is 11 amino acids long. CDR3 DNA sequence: TGTGCCAGCAGCGGGGGGGGACCCCTCCACTTT. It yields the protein CASSGGGPLHF.

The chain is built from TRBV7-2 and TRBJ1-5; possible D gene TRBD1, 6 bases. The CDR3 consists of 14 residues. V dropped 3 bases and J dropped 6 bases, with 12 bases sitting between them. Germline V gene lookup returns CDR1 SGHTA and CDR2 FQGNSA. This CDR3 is CASSFLQGPQPQHF. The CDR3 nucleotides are TGTGCCAGCAGCTTCTTACAGGGCCCTCAGCCCCAGCATTTT.